A single sample is the source of the 7 T cell receptor beta chains below, sequenced in a study of blood T cell repertoires in COVID-19. Data came from immunoSEQ multiplex PCR; TCRdb stores just in-frame clones and leaves some out. Of approximately 100,000 clones listed, roughly 72% were seen once; the top ten hold less than 6.5%. What was sequenced was peripheral blood. Every receptor here comes from an elderly man with acute or convalescent COVID-19.

This clone has only a few counts. The CDR3 loop reads CASSFGGANTGELFF. The CDR3 DNA sequence: TGTGCCAGCAGCTTTGGGGGCGCGAACACCGGGGAGCTGTTTTTT. J is TRBJ2-2 and V is TRBV7-2; perhaps TRBD1 as D (6 bases). V was trimmed by 3 bases and J by 0 bases, leaving 8 bases between them. Germline CDR1 reads SGHTA; CDR2 reads FQGNSA. The CDR3 loop spans 15 amino acids.

The chain uses TRBV28 and TRBJ2-1; 9 bases are a match to TRBD1. CDR3 size: 16 residues. The germline CDR1 and CDR2 sequences are MDHEN and SYDVKM. J gave up 7 bases and V 7 bases, and 14 bases lay outside the gene matches. The CDR3 here is CASIAPGTGKGNEQFF. As DNA, the CDR3 is TGTGCCAGCATCGCCCCCGGGACAGGGAAGGGGAATGAGCAGTTCTTC.

This clone has just a few counts. The genes are TRBV28 and TRBJ2-4; TRBD1 agrees at 11 bases. Looked up from germline, CDR1 is MDHEN and CDR2 is SYDVKM. J gave up 10 bases and V 6 bases, and 5 bases lay outside the gene matches. There are 13 residues in the CDR3. The CDR3 protein is CASSRDRGGIQYF. In nucleotides, the CDR3 is TGTGCCAGCAGCCGGGACAGGGGGGGGATTCAGTACTTC.

This clone appeared once. The J gene is TRBJ1-3, the V gene TRBV28, with no clear D. The CDR3 has 14 amino acids. Trimming shortened V by 7 bases and J by 0 bases, and 10 bases separated the two germline ends. In germline, CDR1 is MDHEN, CDR2 SYDVKM. The CDR3 sequence: CASTQAGSGNTIYF. The CDR3 DNA sequence: TGTGCCAGCACGCAGGCCGGCTCTGGAAACACCATATATTTT.

This chain links TRBV2 with TRBJ2-7; D may be TRBD1 (5 bases). The CDR3 contains 11 residues. CDR1 is SNHLY and CDR2 is FYNNEI in the germline V gene. Trimming pared 7 bases from V and 6 bases from J, leaving 10 bases between. CDR3 in amino acids: CASKQGPEQYF. The CDR3 DNA follows: TGTGCCAGCAAGCAGGGCCCCGAGCAGTACTTC.

The V and J genes are TRBV12-3 or TRBV12-4 and TRBJ2-1; a weak D match, TRBD1 (6 bases). This CDR3 is built from 13 residues. V shed 7 bases and J shed 5 bases, with 12 bases lying between them. The CDR3 here is CASTLDSDNEQFF. The CDR3 nucleotides are TGTGCCAGCACCCTGGACAGCGACAATGAGCAGTTCTTC.

DNA for the CDR3: TGTGCCAGCAGTTTCTCTAACACCGGGGAGCTGTTTTTT. It yields the protein CASSFSNTGELFF. The chain is built from TRBV28 and TRBJ2-2, with D hard to call. The germline CDR1 and CDR2 sequences are MDHEN and SYDVKM. The germline V and J ends were trimmed by 3 bases and 2 bases, with 4 bases remaining between them. There are 13 residues in the CDR3.